Each of the 27 T cell receptor beta chains below was sequenced from the same sample in a study of OX40 agonist ivuxolimab in advanced cancers. The protocol was immunoSEQ multiplex PCR, while the TCRdb copy is restricted to in-frame clones and leaves out a portion. The table includes 80,000 to 100,000 clones, 90% to 95% detected once. The sequencing used CD4+ or CD8+ T cells sorted from blood, collected in a trial of the OX40 agonist ivuxolimab. These receptors were collected from an adult with an advanced solid tumor such as melanoma, head and neck, liver or kidney cancer.

CDR3 coding DNA: TGCGCCAGCAGCCCAGGGGGCAGCTATGGCTACACCTTC. It translates to CASSPGGSYGYTF. V gene TRBV5-1 combines with J gene TRBJ1-2; 8 nucleotides align to TRBD1. Looked up from germline, CDR1 is SGHRS and CDR2 is YFSETQ. V gave up 4 bases and J gave up 4 bases; unmatched junction bases: 3. The CDR3 is 13 amino acids.

In this sample, this clone turned up once. The chain links TRBV11-3 to TRBJ2-1, with TRBD1 identical over 9 bases. CDR1 is SGHNT and CDR2 is YENEEA in the germline V gene. The CDR3 is made up of 14 amino acids. V lost 3 bases, J lost 7 bases, and 4 bases stayed unmatched. CDR3 sequence (DNA): TGTGCCAGCAGCTTCCCGGGACAGGGAAATGAGCAGTTCTTC. It translates to CASSFPGQGNEQFF.

The V call is TRBV2, the J call TRBJ2-6; D might be TRBD2 (7 bases). CDR1 is SNHLY, CDR2 FYNNEI, per germline. The CDR3 totals 14 residues. V was trimmed by 7 bases and J by 2 bases, leaving 9 bases between them. CDR3 DNA: TGTGCCAGCACCGGGGGGCCTGGGGCCAACGTCCTGACTTTC. Translated, it gives CASTGGPGANVLTF.

There are a few counts of this clone. The rearrangement uses TRBV18 and TRBJ2-5; 7 nucleotides agree with TRBD1. The CDR3 runs 15 residues. After removal of 0 bases from V and 3 bases from J, the junction contained 4 bases not matched to a gene. The germline gives CDR1 KGHSH, CDR2 LQKENI. The CDR3 loop is CASSPPYTGEETQYF. The DNA for the CDR3 is TGTGCCAGCTCACCACCCTATACAGGGGAAGAGACCCAGTACTTC.

The rearrangement uses TRBV21-1 and TRBJ1-5; the table's D call of TRBD1 was not tested on the DNA. TRBV21-1 is reported as a pseudogene. The CDR3 sequence is 19 residues long. CDR3 bases: TGTGCCAGCAGCAAAAAAGGGAGAGGGGGCGCGTATAGCAATCAGCCCCAGCATTTT. Its translation: CASSKKGRGGAYSNQPQHF.

The chain combines TRBV9 with TRBJ2-5; D unresolved. Trimming left V 4 bases short and J 5 bases short, with 9 bases between. The germline V gene has CDR1 SGDLS and CDR2 YYNGEE. The CDR3 totals 12 residues. As DNA, the CDR3 is TGTGCCAGCAGCTCAGATCAGGAGACCCAGTACTTC. It encodes CASSSDQETQYF.

The chain employs TRBV13 and TRBJ1-1; 12 nucleotides line up with TRBD1. Germline V gene data show CDR1 as PRHDT and CDR2 as FYEKMQ (reference sequence). Trimming cost V 5 bases and J 3 bases; bases outside gene matches: 10. The CDR3 is 17 residues long. DNA for the CDR3: TGTGCCAGCAGCCCCCTTGGGACAGGGGGCAGGGACACTGAAGCTTTCTTT. This translates into CASSPLGTGGRDTEAFF.

This clone was found a few times. This chain uses TRBV10-1 with TRBJ2-1; D gene ambiguous. The V gene's germline CDR1 is WNHNN and CDR2 SYGVQD (reference sequence). V lost 0 bases, J lost 4 bases, and 4 bases lay in between. The CDR3 covers 13 residues. The CDR3 nucleotides read TGCGCCAGCAGTGAGTCGACATACAATGAGCAGTTCTTC. Translated, it gives CASSESTYNEQFF.

The rearrangement uses TRBV5-1 and TRBJ2-1, with D perhaps matching TRBD2 (5 bases). The V gene's germline CDR1 is SGHRS and CDR2 YFSETQ. Trimming stripped 0 bases from V and 7 bases from J, with 11 bases between. The CDR3 has 14 residues. The DNA for the CDR3 is TGCGCCAGCAGCTTGGGTATCGGGGTAAATGAGCAGTTCTTC. The encoded protein is CASSLGIGVNEQFF.

The rearrangement links TRBV2 to TRBJ1-4; no definite D call. The V gene's germline CDR1 is SNHLY and CDR2 FYNNEI. This CDR3 spans 16 amino acids. Deletions cut 3 bases from V and 0 bases from J, with 11 bases between. The CDR3 reads CASSEGHRATNEKLFF. The CDR3 bases are TGTGCCAGCAGTGAGGGCCACCGGGCAACTAATGAAAAACTGTTTTTT.

The J gene is TRBJ2-2, the V gene TRBV5-6; D is possibly TRBD2 (6 bases). V was cut by 3 bases and J by 7 bases, with 13 bases left in between. Germline-derived CDR1 and CDR2 are SGHDT and YYEEEE. This CDR3 has 14 residues. The CDR3 sequence is CASSWTTGIGELFF. CDR3 sequence (DNA): TGTGCCAGCAGCTGGACTACGGGGATCGGGGAGCTGTTTTTT. Full variable domain (remainder filled in from reference TRBV5-6 and TRBJ2-2): DAGVTQSPTHLIKTRGQQVTLRCSPKSGHDTVSWYQQALGQGPQFIFQYYEEEERQRGNFPDRFSGHQFPNYSSELNVNALLLGDSALYLCASSWTTGIGELFFGEGSRLTVL.

The V call is TRBV2, the J call TRBJ2-7; 7 positions agree with TRBD1. From germline, CDR1 is SNHLY and CDR2 FYNNEI. This CDR3 is 14 amino acids long. The junction had 7 bases not matched to a gene; V was cut back by 5 bases and J by 3 bases. In DNA, the CDR3 is TGTGCCAGCAGTCTAACAGGGGCCATCTACGAGCAGTACTTC. It encodes CASSLTGAIYEQYF. Based on the CDR3 plus reference TRBV2 and TRBJ2-7, the full variable domain is EPEVTQTPSHQVTQMGQEVILRCVPISNHLYFYWYRQILGQKVEFLVSFYNNEISEKSEIFDDQFSVERPDGSNFTLKIRSTKLEDSAMYFCASSLTGAIYEQYFGPGTRLTVT.

The CDR3 here is CASSRDRGPYGYTF. CDR3 bases: TGTGCCAGCAGCAGGGACAGGGGCCCCTATGGCTACACCTTC. The V and J genes are TRBV5-4 and TRBJ1-2, with 10 bases aligning to TRBD1. V dropped 4 bases and J dropped 4; count of bases not matched to a gene: 4. Germline loops: CDR1 SGHNT, CDR2 YYREEE (reference sequence). The CDR3 sequence is 14 residues long.

This chain joins TRBV2 and TRBJ2-1; D unresolved. V was trimmed by 7 bases and J by 0 bases, leaving 10 bases between them. The CDR3 contains 14 residues. Germline CDR1 reads SNHLY; CDR2 reads FYNNEI. This CDR3 is CASMISPSYNEQFF. CDR3 coding DNA: TGTGCCAGCATGATTAGTCCCTCCTACAATGAGCAGTTCTTC.

This chain joins TRBV27 and TRBJ2-5; D is uncertain. Germline values: CDR1 MNHEY, CDR2 SMNVEV (reference sequence). The CDR3 has 13 amino acids. The V end lost 3 bases, the J end lost 3 bases, and 8 bases lay between the germline ends. CDR3 loop: CASSFVEKETQYF. CDR3 nucleotides: TGTGCCAGCAGTTTCGTGGAGAAAGAGACCCAGTACTTC.

This clone has more than one count but fewer than ten. This chain connects TRBV9 to TRBJ2-2; D ambiguous. CDR3 size: 14 residues. Germline loops: CDR1 SGDLS, CDR2 YYNGEE. V lost 1 base and J lost 1, with 5 bases in between. This chain's CDR3 is CASSVRQNTGELFF. CDR3 coding DNA: TGTGCCAGCAGCGTACGACAGAACACCGGGGAGCTGTTTTTT.

The gene calls are TRBV7-8 and TRBJ2-3, with 11 bases matching TRBD2. Per the germline V gene, CDR1 is SGHVS and CDR2 is FQNEAQ. V dropped 6 bases and J dropped 2; count of bases not matched to a gene: 7. CDR3 size: 16 residues. The chain's CDR3 is CASRLTSGGATDTQYF. CDR3 DNA sequence: TGTGCCAGCAGACTCACTAGCGGGGGAGCCACAGATACGCAGTATTTT.

V is TRBV27 and J is TRBJ2-2; TRBD1 or TRBD2 may be the D gene (5 bases each). V was trimmed by 5 bases and J by 7 bases, leaving 20 bases between them. Germline V CDR1 and CDR2: MNHEY, SMNVEV (reference sequence). The CDR3 has 16 amino acids. CDR3 bases: TGTGCCAGCAGTAGCCTTCTCCGGGACGGTGACGGGGAGCTGTTTTTT. This gives the protein CASSSLLRDGDGELFF.

The chain recombines TRBV28 with TRBJ2-1; tentative D call: TRBD2 (6 bases). CDR3 length: 13 residues. Per the germline V gene, CDR1 is MDHEN and CDR2 is SYDVKM. V gave up 10 bases and J gave up 3 bases, with 13 bases separating them. The CDR3 DNA reads as TGTGCCACCGGCCCCGGGGGCTACAATGAGCAGTTCTTC. Translating it yields CATGPGGYNEQFF.

The table lists this clone with a count of one. V usage is TRBV9 and J usage is TRBJ2-1, with 12 bases fitting TRBD2. There are 16 residues in the CDR3. Germline CDR1 and CDR2: SGDLS and YYNGEE. V trimming: 3 bases; J trimming: 2 bases; junction bases outside the gene matches: 3. CDR3 loop: CASSGSSGGAYNEQFF. The CDR3 DNA reads TGTGCCAGCAGCGGGTCTAGCGGGGGGGCCTACAATGAGCAGTTCTTC.

The V call is TRBV14, the J call TRBJ2-3, with D tentatively TRBD1 (6 bases). The CDR3 sequence is 14 residues long. Trimming left V 4 bases short and J 2 bases short, with 10 bases between. Germline-derived CDR1 and CDR2 are SGHDN and FVKESK. CDR3 sequence reads: CASSLDSYTDTQYF. Here the CDR3 DNA reads TGTGCCAGCAGCCTGGACAGTTACACAGATACGCAGTATTTT.

The rearrangement uses TRBV6-1 and TRBJ1-1, with D perhaps TRBD1 (6 bases). This CDR3 is 16 amino acids long. V was pared by 0 bases and J by 4 bases, with 15 bases between. Germline V lookup: CDR1 MNHNS, CDR2 SASEGT. Here the CDR3 reads CASSEAKGGAGTEAFF. CDR3 nucleotide sequence: TGTGCCAGCAGTGAAGCTAAAGGGGGGGCGGGCACTGAAGCTTTCTTT.

CDR3 protein: CASGARYNEQFF. CDR3 in DNA: TGTGCCAGCGGGGCTAGGTACAATGAGCAGTTCTTC. The chain joins TRBV11-2 to TRBJ2-1, with a tentative D call TRBD1 (5 bases). The CDR3 spans 12 residues. The V end lost 8 bases, the J end lost 4 bases, and 9 bases lay between the germline ends. Per the germline V gene, CDR1 is SGHAT and CDR2 is FQNNGV.

The chain combines TRBV9 with TRBJ1-2; perhaps TRBD1 as D (6 bases). Germline V gene sequence: CDR1 SGDLS, CDR2 YYNGEE. CDR3 size: 13 residues. Trimming removed 1 base at V and 6 bases at J, with 10 bases between. The CDR3 DNA is TGTGCCAGCAGCGTATTAACAGGGCATGGCTACACCTTC. Encoded protein: CASSVLTGHGYTF.

This clone has only a few counts. V usage is TRBV7-2 and J usage is TRBJ1-1; no definite D call. Deletions cut 5 bases from V and 0 bases from J, with 7 bases between. This CDR3 has 13 amino acids. From germline, CDR1 is SGHTA and CDR2 FQGNSA. For the CDR3, the DNA is TGTGCCAGCAGCCCCCTGTTGAACACTGAAGCTTTCTTT. Protein sequence: CASSPLLNTEAFF.

As regards this clone: The junction departs from germline at one end; a sequencing error may be responsible. This chain joins TRBV29-1 and TRBJ2-1, with 8 bases that match TRBD1. Germline V gives CDR1 SQVTM, CDR2 ANQGSEA. The CDR3 has 13 residues. CDR3 nucleotide sequence: TGCAGCGTTCAAGACAGGGGTAAAAATGAGCAGTTCTTC. Protein sequence: CSVQDRGKNEQFF.

J is TRBJ2-1 and V is TRBV5-1; 9 bases line up with TRBD2. The germline V gene has CDR1 SGHRS and CDR2 YFSETQ. CDR3 size: 14 residues. V dropped 4 bases and J dropped 2; count of bases not matched to a gene: 1. The CDR3 loop reads CASSVAGAYNEQFF. DNA of the CDR3: TGCGCCAGCAGCGTAGCGGGGGCCTACAATGAGCAGTTCTTC.